This TCR beta chain was captured in a study of blood T cell repertoires in COVID-19. Background on the study: In each case, the material was cDNA or gDNA derived from T cells, B-cell-depleted T cells, or PBMCs.

A single count supports this clone. Clones were sequenced by immunoSEQ multiplex PCR, and TCRdb holds only the in-frame ones, with some missing. The sample contains 200,000 to 250,000 clones, around 85% of which appear only once. The germline gives CDR1 LNHDA, CDR2 SQIVND (reference sequence). The CDR3 covers 15 residues. V lost 5 bases, J lost 4 bases, and 7 bases stayed unmatched. Input material: PBMCs or T cells enriched from blood (not recorded which). V usage is TRBV19 and J usage is TRBJ2-2; 7 nucleotides align to TRBD1. The source of this sequence is a woman in her forties or fifties in a cohort exposed to, infected with or recovered from COVID-19 (not recorded which). In DNA form, the CDR3 reads TGTGCCAGTAGTCCCGGACAGGTGTCCACCGGGGAGCTGTTTTTT. Translating gives CASSPGQVSTGELFF.